Below, one T cell receptor (beta chain) is given with its context. TCRdb's copy holds only in-frame clones and misses some; the assay was immunoSEQ multiplex PCR. The sample includes some 25,000 clones, around 87% of them seen just once. This record comes from a study of blood T cell repertoires in COVID-19. Study as a whole: The cDNA or gDNA used as material had been derived from T cells, B-cell-depleted T cells, or PBMCs.

Trimming at V came to 8 bases and at J to 0 bases, leaving 9 bases not matched to a gene. This CDR3 contains 15 residues. Per germline, CDR1 MNHEY and CDR2 SMNVEV (reference sequence). The receptor was derived from a man aged 70-80 years with acute or convalescent COVID-19. The V call is TRBV27, the J call TRBJ1-1; TRBD1 matches at 7 bases. The sequenced sample consisted of peripheral blood. The CDR3 nucleotides read TGTGCCAGCCGCAGACAGGGATCAATGAACACTGAAGCTTTCTTT. Residues: CASRRQGSMNTEAFF.